This T cell receptor beta chain comes out of a study of blood T cell repertoires in COVID-19. The CDR3 is made up of 15 amino acids. Germline V gives CDR1 WSHSY, CDR2 SAAADI. With 0 bases removed from V and 2 bases from J, the gap between germline ends came to 11 bases. The repertoire was sequenced with immunoSEQ multiplex PCR; TCRdb's copy has only in-frame clones and lacks some. The repertoire consists of over 200,000 clones, with 70% to 90% occurring once and the leading ten covering 1.5% to 2%. This clone appeared a few times. The receptor's source is a woman aged 50 to 60 who had recovered from COVID-19. Sequenced material: PBMCs or T cells enriched from blood (not recorded which). The chain couples TRBV10-2 to TRBJ2-7; maybe TRBD1 (5 bases). The DNA of the CDR3 is TGCGCCAGCAGTGAGTCGGCAGGGATTACCTACGAGCAGTACTTC. The encoded protein is CASSESAGITYEQYF.